This T cell receptor beta chain appears in the sequencing data of a study of blood T cell repertoires in COVID-19. Study-level information: Donors in the United States, Italy and Spain gave samples during acute or convalescent COVID-19.

The germline V gene encodes CDR1 LGHDT and CDR2 YNNKEL (reference sequence). Trimming left V 0 bases short and J 3 bases short, with 7 bases between. This CDR3 is 14 amino acids long. In the original analysis: Quantification of nucleated cells was approximated via reference gene primer amplification. Assay used: immunoSEQ multiplex PCR; TCRdb lists only in-frame clones, some missing. D and trimming come from the DNA, and the V and J calls and clone size come from that table. Among 65,000 to 90,000 clones listed, about 83% were seen once. The sample was peripheral blood. The receptor comes from a woman of 80 years or more with acute or convalescent COVID-19. The rearrangement joins TRBV3-1 (or the pseudogene TRBV3-2) to TRBJ2-3; D ambiguous. CDR3: CASSQDLATDTQYF. In DNA form, the CDR3 reads TGTGCCAGCAGCCAAGATTTGGCTACAGATACGCAGTATTTT.